This T cell receptor beta chain was profiled in a study of shared clonotypes between healthy human individuals. Study background: Each donor's CD8 memory used one plate, CD8 naive two, each CD4 subset three. Overall study results and limits: Large depth notwithstanding, sorted-subset sequencing proved incomplete by rarefaction. Generally, naive subsets came out with larger estimated richness than memory subsets.

The CDR3 length is 13 residues. V was pared by 11 bases and J by 6 bases, with 8 bases of the junction left unmatched. Germline CDR1 and CDR2: LNHDA and SQIVND (reference sequence). About this clone itself: Antigen unknown.

CD4+ cells yielded CD45RA+ naive and CD45RA-negative memory subsets. TCRdb's table, derived via immunoSEQ multiplex PCR, lists solely in-frame clones and lacks some. This sample yields hundreds of thousands of clones, of which approximately 74% are seen a single time; approximately 1.7% belongs to the top ten. The material sequenced was memory CD4+ T cells sorted from blood. Subset defined: CD45RA-negative fraction. The clonotype was recovered from a woman aged 25 to 39 in good health. The chain employs TRBV19 and TRBJ2-1; 9 bases line up with TRBD1. Written as DNA, the CDR3 is TGTGCCGCGGGACAGGGAACATTCAATGAGCAGTTCTTC. Its translation: CAAGQGTFNEQFF.